This entry concerns a single T cell receptor (beta chain). The data were taken from a study of technical replicates of blood from a few donors. Trimming stripped 0 bases from V and 0 bases from J, with 9 bases between. Germline CDR1 reads SEHNR; CDR2 reads FQNEAQ (reference sequence). CDR3 length equals 16 residues. Repertoires were generated with immunoSEQ multiplex PCR, while TCRdb's copy carries only in-frame clones and drops some. The sample carries tens of thousands of clones, around 94% recorded once. Source material: T cells isolated from PBMCs. The V call is TRBV7-9, the J call TRBJ1-3; the D is unclear. The clonotype comes from a human donor in good health. CDR3 DNA sequence: TGTGCCAGCAGCTTAGCCCGGGGTAACTCTGGAAACACCATATATTTT. This sequence encodes CASSLARGNSGNTIYF.